This TCR beta chain was identified during a study of cytomegalovirus exposure and HLA in healthy donors (dated by TCRdb to about 2017). Regarding the research as a whole: An earlier analysis of about 560 of the donors reported about 300 Gb of sequence data and some 110 million unique TCR beta sequences obtained from around 190 million T cells. An early release that covered 500 to 800 HLA-typed donors contained around 330 gigabases of sequencing data and tens of millions of unique TCR sequences. Of the roughly 400 genotyped donors, 65% to 90% fell in the genetic ancestry cluster associated with self-reported Caucasian donors. The study was designed to test whether signatures of past pathogen exposure could be identified by cataloging public T cell receptors. The study used immunosequencing to profile the T cell repertoires of approximately 640 subjects and linked those repertoires to cytomegalovirus serostatus. A separate validation cohort of about 110 different subjects was used in addition to the approximately 640-subject first cohort. High-throughput TCR immunosequencing, statistical association of individual TCRs with disease status, and machine learning were combined to predict cytomegalovirus infection status. To study patterns of TCR occurrence, a later analysis re-analyzed previously published TCR beta repertoires from 600 to 750 donors and added high-resolution HLA genotyping. The later analysis used no new phenotypic data to find candidate immune exposures, relying instead on TCR beta sequences and their occurrence across donors. An earlier analysis of approximately 500 of the donors applied high-throughput TCR beta sequencing to assess whether each TCR beta V gene segment acted as functional or pseudogenic. Donor age, sex, ethnicity and CMV serostatus were compiled alongside the repertoire data. A later genetic analysis took genome-wide SNP genotypes for about three fifths of the 666 donors and used that subset as a discovery cohort. Every repertoire in the discovery cohort had been generated on one and the same sequencing platform. Class I and class II HLA loci were covered by the typing at four-digit resolution. Typing coverage varied by locus: about 620-630 donors for A, B, C, DRB1 and DQB1; 500 to 550 for DQA1; over 600 for DPA1; some 470 for DPB1. A few DR-DQ haplotypes were treated as single units for association and clustering because of strong linkage in the cohort. Among roughly 370 genotyped donors of the cohort, an average of approximately 230,000 unique TCR beta nucleotide sequences were sequenced per donor, approximately 20% of them non-productive. The investigation overall reported the following: An association between a missense DCLRE1C variant and V-gene and J-gene trimming of TCR beta chains was found in a later genetic analysis and replicated in an independent cohort. A later analysis reported that several top co-occurrence clusters appeared linked to parvovirus B19, influenza, CMV and Epstein-Barr virus. Across donors, most TCR sequences were observed very rarely, whereas some public TCRs were present in many individuals. In an earlier analysis of about 600 of the donors, most TCR beta V segments appeared in productive rearrangements about 87% or about 30% of the time, broadly matching IMGT annotations. In this cohort, only TCR beta chains were sequenced, and detectable features were limited by the absence of alpha or paired-chain data. A further reported finding was that TCR beta sequences accurately predicted the HLA-A and HLA-B alleles for most subjects in the first cohort. Because HLA typing was unavailable for some donors at each locus, only the typed subset was used in association tests. Correlated functional status among segregating V segments might be attributable to linkage disequilibrium, but an unknown experimental factor could not be ruled out. Sequencing depth was assumed to be roughly uniform across donors in the presence/absence analyses, though that assumption may not hold. In a later analysis, HLA-associated TCR beta chains showed more clonal expansion and lower generation probabilities than non-associated chains that were equally common. When HLA alleles, especially DR and DQ, strongly co-occurred, TCR associations were difficult to assign to individual alleles. Cytomegalovirus status was reported to be diagnosed by the classifier with high specificity and sensitivity in both the original and validation cohorts. Because the 87-base-pair reads could not distinguish some IMGT-functional V segments, including TRBV6-2 and TRBV6-3, those segments were excluded. According to a later analysis, most CMV-associated TCR beta chains appeared to be HLA-restricted, and the HLA associations seemed to be driven largely by CMV exposure. The authors suggested that the approach could potentially be extended to other disease states and immunological phenotypes. The study listed 170 or so TCR beta chains as associated with cytomegalovirus. For the cohort, immune exposure information was limited to CMV serostatus. A later analysis associated 16,951 TCR beta sequences with specific HLA alleles at a false discovery rate of 0.05. According to a later analysis, TCR association rates differed among HLA loci, with DRB1 alleles showing the most associated TCRs and HLA-C alleles showing the fewest. Roughly 17 rarely observed V segments, including chromosome 9 orphons, were excluded from the earlier analysis of just under 600 of the donors because counts were too low. The sequencing pipeline was judged likely to have produced a cluster of highly shared sequence variants as a technical artifact. A later genetic analysis reported fewer N-insertions in productive TCRs among donors in an Asian-associated ancestry cluster than the roughly 700-donor mean. In vitro tests confirmed that three of the cytomegalovirus-associated TCR beta chains recognize cytomegalovirus antigens.

Comment on this clone: Its antigen specificity is not known. No quality values exist for individual bases; no much larger clone is one base distant.

Reading from cysteine to phenylalanine, the CDR3 counts 15 amino acids. Of the read, only the CDR3 DNA is kept; its 45 bases are in frame from base 1. The germline V end is reduced by 2 bases and the J end by 3 bases; junction bases left unmatched: 3. Looking up the germline V gene yields CDR1 KGHSH and CDR2 LQKENI. In total, 666 healthy bone marrow donors made up the cohort. At the time of sampling, every cohort member was nominally healthy, though immune exposures that went unrecorded were likely present. The donor was CMV seronegative and belonged to the group of 380 or so seronegative cohort members. A peripheral blood sample was collected from each donor, and TCR beta sequencing was performed on peripheral blood mononuclear cells. Genomic DNA was extracted from the blood cell samples with the Qiagen DNeasy Blood Extraction Kit. Libraries were constructed by the immunoSEQ multiplex PCR assay. The multiplex PCR relied on a mix of 60 forward primers for TCR Vbeta segments and 13 reverse primers for TCR Jbeta segments. The CDR3 region of rearranged TCR beta genes was amplified from genomic DNA by a multiplex PCR assay. Amplified TCR beta libraries were sequenced as 87-base-pair reads on the Illumina HiSeq System. From the authors' description of their analysis: In a later analysis, tens of millions of unique TCR beta chains were counted across the 500 to 850 repertoires, and roughly 11 million of these chains were shared by at least two donors. To remove PCR and sequencing errors, raw reads were error-corrected and collapsed into unique sequences using a nearest-neighbor algorithm that merged closely related sequences. CDR3 sequences were aligned to IMGT reference sequences to assign V, D and J gene segments. For a sequence to be retained, a match of at least six nucleotides to both a V gene segment and a J gene segment was required. Rearrangements were called productive when the CDR3 lacked stop codons and stayed in frame with V and J; all others were non-productive. Following IMGT convention, CDR3 was defined as the stretch from the second conserved V-encoded cysteine up to the conserved J-encoded phenylalanine. Sequences without an unambiguous match to a single V gene segment were excluded from the earlier analysis of about 640 of the donors. An earlier analysis of 587 of the donors called V segments functional above 56.7% productive rearrangements and segregating when the between-donor standard deviation exceeded 5%. A statistical classification framework was developed to diagnose cytomegalovirus status using the catalog of TCR beta chain sequences. A later analysis assigned V and J genes by comparing TCR nucleotide sequences with IMGT/GENE-DB human TR gene sequences. Using the TCRdist pipeline, a later analysis assigned CDR3 sequences along with most-parsimonious VDJ recombination scenarios. In a later analysis, each TCR beta chain was defined by its CDR3 amino acid sequence together with its V-gene family, and reads without a unique V-gene family were excluded. In a later analysis, 450 to 600 highly shared, low-generation-probability nucleotide sequences were removed to address suspected cross-contamination and a sequencing artifact. In a later analysis, a clonal expansion index for each public chain was calculated from normalized within-repertoire ranks of inferred template counts. In a later analysis, generation probabilities were computed using a VDJ recombination model fitted to out-of-frame rearrangements, and the results were checked against IGoR. In a later analysis, hypergeometric tests were used to score TCR-TCR, TCR-HLA and TCR-CMV co-occurrence, with a repertoire-size bias correction applied to TCR pairs. In a later analysis, false discovery rates were estimated by permuting HLA or CMV assignments 20 times. In a later analysis, co-occurring TCRs were grouped using DBSCAN, with TCRdist sequence similarity added in when clustering inside HLA-allele-positive subsets. For co-occurrence clustering, repertoires with fewer than 30,000 or more than 120,000 public chains were excluded, along with four to six repertoires with anomalous nucleotide sharing. In TCRdb, the immuneACCESS table is reduced to in-frame sequences with V and J assigned. These tables do not hold every clone; where another copy was compared, an unresolved V gene accounts for under half, and the others remain unexplained. V, J and clone size are those of that table, while D and trimming were read from the DNA. In all, the sample holds roughly 180,000 clones, and about four fifths of those were seen once. The ten biggest clones cover about 1.5% of the sample.

The V gene is TRBV18 and the J gene is TRBJ1-2; 10 of the junction bases match TRBD1. The receptor comes from a man aged 40-49 years in good health and CMV-seronegative. The sequencing input was PBMCs. The nucleotide sequence is given as TGTGCCAGCTCACCAGGACAGGGGGGTTACTATGGCTACACCTTC. Translation gives CASSPGQGGYYGYTF.